The TCR beta chain described here comes from a study of cytomegalovirus exposure and HLA in healthy donors. Amplification used 60 Vbeta primers and 13 Jbeta primers. Measured with immunoSEQ multiplex PCR; TCRdb has only the in-frame clones, and not every one. The sample holds a few hundred thousand clones, 70% to 80% seen once. The germline gives CDR1 SEHNR, CDR2 FQNEAQ (reference sequence). Losses at the gene ends were 5 bases for V and 10 bases for J; bases not matched to a gene: 4. The CDR3 runs to 11 residues. Sequencing input: PBMCs. This TCR came from a woman aged 60-75 years in good health and CMV-seropositive. The V and J genes are TRBV7-9 and TRBJ1-2; 7 bases line up with TRBD1. The chain's CDR3 is CASSRGLYYTF. DNA of the CDR3: TGTGCCAGCAGCAGGGGGCTGTACTACACCTTC.